The rows below give T cell receptor beta chains drawn from one sample of a study of T-cell memory formation after mild COVID-19. TCRdb analysed the 5' RACE reads with MiXCR anew, one entry per CDR3 protein. Among around 340,000 distinct CDR3 sequences listed, roughly 13% were seen once. Sequencing input: PBMCs or a T cell subset sorted from them (not recorded which). All receptors come from a man aged 18 to 30 who had mild COVID-19 (a few samples of this study predate the infection). Cell type and time point are not known. CDR3s include the opening cysteine and the closing phenylalanine or tryptophan.

cdr3_aa	j_call	v_call
CASGRLAGGVDTQYF	TRBJ2-3	TRBV11-2
CASSQGTGDTDTQYF	TRBJ2-3	TRBV3-1
CASSLGGGKEQYF	TRBJ2-7	TRBV12-3/TRBV12-4
CSGGGNYEQYF	TRBJ2-7	TRBV10-3
CASSAGGARETQYF	TRBJ2-5	TRBV7-2
CASSVGLAGAQETQYF	TRBJ2-5	TRBV9
CASSLLNEQFF	TRBJ2-1	TRBV5-1
CASSQGIGRGTGELFF	TRBJ2-2	TRBV4-3
CASSGFREGTDTQYF	TRBJ2-3	TRBV25-1
CASSFIIAADTQYF	TRBJ2-3	TRBV11-2
CASSYTGWETQYF	TRBJ2-5	TRBV6-6
CASSYATGGQNEQFF	TRBJ2-1	TRBV5-1
CASSLGPGYQETQYF	TRBJ2-5	TRBV11-2
CATAPTDTQYF	TRBJ2-3	TRBV18
CTGTWDRGSETQYF	TRBJ2-5	TRBV29-1
CASSEGSAGLYEQYF	TRBJ2-7	TRBV12-3/TRBV12-4
CSAALQGASFGELFF	TRBJ2-2	TRBV20-1
CASSQLTDTQYF	TRBJ2-3	TRBV3-1
CASSAAGVTEAFF	TRBJ1-1	TRBV12-3/TRBV12-4
CASSEALAGGLDEQFF	TRBJ2-1	TRBV2
CASSLQGQGLSTDTQYF	TRBJ2-3	TRBV27
CASSIGAGPSNQPQHF	TRBJ1-5	TRBV19
CASSPLLVGDSPLHF	TRBJ1-6	TRBV6-5
CASSQGGGSYNSPLHF	TRBJ1-6	TRBV3-1
CSARPGTPDNSPLHF	TRBJ1-6	TRBV20-1
CASSQELAGGSSGANVLTF	TRBJ2-6	TRBV4-3
CASSPTTGQNTEAFF	TRBJ1-1	TRBV7-2
CASSPKTGSGTEAFF	TRBJ1-1	TRBV18
CASSRTRIKMTDTQYF	TRBJ2-3	TRBV6-2/TRBV6-3
CASSRPRTGRNIQYF	TRBJ2-4	TRBV28
CASSLGRGSIHTIYF	TRBJ1-3	TRBV11-2
CASSLVAAGELFF	TRBJ2-2	TRBV7-2
CASSFAAQGTYEQYF	TRBJ2-7	TRBV5-1
CASSQAGGFYEQYF	TRBJ2-7	TRBV3-1
CASRPSWMNTEAFF	TRBJ1-1	TRBV7-9
CASSLEIGGDTQYF	TRBJ2-3	TRBV7-8
CASSLVASRASDTQYF	TRBJ2-3	TRBV5-4
CASRYRDRVGDTQYF	TRBJ2-3	TRBV6-5
CASSQGPYRSSPLHF	TRBJ1-6	TRBV3-1
CASRPRVLDTEAFF	TRBJ1-1	TRBV4-2
CASTPRAGGATDTQYF	TRBJ2-3	TRBV27
CASSFRGGSTDTQYF	TRBJ2-3	TRBV7-9
CSARDWKGLKNYGYTF	TRBJ1-2	TRBV20-1
CSVDRGYGSNEQFF	TRBJ2-1	TRBV29-1
CASSQPTLETGFGTDTQYF	TRBJ2-3	TRBV23-1
CASSPFPSLAKNIQYF	TRBJ2-4	TRBV4-1